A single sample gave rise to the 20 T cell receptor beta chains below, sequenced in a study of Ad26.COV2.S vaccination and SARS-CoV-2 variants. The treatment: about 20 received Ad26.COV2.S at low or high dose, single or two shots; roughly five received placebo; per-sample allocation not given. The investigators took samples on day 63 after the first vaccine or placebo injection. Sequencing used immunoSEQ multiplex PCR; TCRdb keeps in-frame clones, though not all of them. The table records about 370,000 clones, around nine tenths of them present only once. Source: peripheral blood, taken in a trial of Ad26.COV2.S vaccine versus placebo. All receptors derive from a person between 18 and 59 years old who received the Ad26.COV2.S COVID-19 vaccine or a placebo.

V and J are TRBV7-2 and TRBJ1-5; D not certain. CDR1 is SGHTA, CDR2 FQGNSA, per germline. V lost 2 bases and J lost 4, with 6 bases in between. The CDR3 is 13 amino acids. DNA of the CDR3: TGTGCCAGCAGCTTATTCTTGAATCAGCCCCAGCATTTT. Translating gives CASSLFLNQPQHF.

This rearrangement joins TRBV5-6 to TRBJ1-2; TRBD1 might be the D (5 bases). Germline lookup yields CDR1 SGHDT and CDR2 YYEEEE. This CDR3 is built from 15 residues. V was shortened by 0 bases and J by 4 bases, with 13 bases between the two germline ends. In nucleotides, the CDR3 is TGTGCCAGCAGCTTGGTTGGAGGGGCCGGCTATGGCTACACCTTC. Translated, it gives CASSLVGGAGYGYTF. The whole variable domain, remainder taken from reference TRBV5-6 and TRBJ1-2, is DAGVTQSPTHLIKTRGQQVTLRCSPKSGHDTVSWYQQALGQGPQFIFQYYEEEERQRGNFPDRFSGHQFPNYSSELNVNALLLGDSALYLCASSLVGGAGYGYTFGSGTRLTVV.

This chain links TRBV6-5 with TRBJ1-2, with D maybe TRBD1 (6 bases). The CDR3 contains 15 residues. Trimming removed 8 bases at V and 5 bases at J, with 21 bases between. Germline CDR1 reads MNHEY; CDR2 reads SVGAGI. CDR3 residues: CASGRQALAFYGYTF. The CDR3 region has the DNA TGTGCCAGCGGGCGACAGGCACTGGCTTTTTATGGCTACACCTTC.

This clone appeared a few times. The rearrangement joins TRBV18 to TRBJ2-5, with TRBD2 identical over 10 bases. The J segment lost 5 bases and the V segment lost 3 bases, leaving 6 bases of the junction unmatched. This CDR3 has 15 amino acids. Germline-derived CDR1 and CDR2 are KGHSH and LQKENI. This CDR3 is CASSPSGGPPETQYF. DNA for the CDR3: TGTGCCAGCTCACCTAGCGGGGGGCCACCGGAGACCCAGTACTTC.

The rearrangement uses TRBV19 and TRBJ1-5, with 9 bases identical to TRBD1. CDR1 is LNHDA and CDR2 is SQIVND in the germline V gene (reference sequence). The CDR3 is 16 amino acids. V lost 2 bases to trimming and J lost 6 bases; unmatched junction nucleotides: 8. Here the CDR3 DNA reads TGTGCCAGTAGTATATCGACAGGGGGTTTCAGTCAGCCCCAGCATTTT. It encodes CASSISTGGFSQPQHF. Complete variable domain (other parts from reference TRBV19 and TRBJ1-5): DGGITQSPKYLFRKEGQNVTLSCEQNLNHDAMYWYRQDPGQGLRLIYYSQIVNDFQKGDIAEGYSVSREKKESFPLTVTSAQKNPTAFYLCASSISTGGFSQPQHFGDGTRLSIL.

The CDR3 nucleotides read TGTGCCAGCAGGGGGGGAGGAGAGACCCAGTACTTC. Amino acid sequence: CASRGGGETQYF. This chain links TRBV7-9 with TRBJ2-5, with D possibly being TRBD2 (6 bases). Germline V gene lookup returns CDR1 SEHNR and CDR2 FQNEAQ (reference sequence). CDR3 length: 12 amino acids. V lost 6 bases and J 4 bases, leaving 9 bases between the germline ends.

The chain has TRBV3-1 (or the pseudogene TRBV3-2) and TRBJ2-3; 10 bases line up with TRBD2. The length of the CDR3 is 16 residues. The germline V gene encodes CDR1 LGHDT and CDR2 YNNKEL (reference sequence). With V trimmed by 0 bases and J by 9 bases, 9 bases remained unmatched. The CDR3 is CASSQEAAGGYRTQYF. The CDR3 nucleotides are TGTGCCAGCAGCCAAGAGGCAGCGGGGGGGTATCGGACGCAGTATTTT.

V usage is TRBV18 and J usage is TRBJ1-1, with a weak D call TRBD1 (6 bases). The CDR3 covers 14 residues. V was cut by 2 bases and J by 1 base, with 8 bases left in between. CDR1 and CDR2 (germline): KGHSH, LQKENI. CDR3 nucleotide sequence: TGTGCCAGCTCACCAGGACAGAAGAACACTGAAGCTTTCTTT. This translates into CASSPGQKNTEAFF.

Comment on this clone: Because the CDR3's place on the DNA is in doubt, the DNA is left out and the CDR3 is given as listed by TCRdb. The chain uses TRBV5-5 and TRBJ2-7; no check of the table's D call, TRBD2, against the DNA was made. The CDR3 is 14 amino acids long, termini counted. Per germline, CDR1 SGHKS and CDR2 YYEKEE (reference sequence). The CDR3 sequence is CASSTSTRPYEQYF.

The CDR3, as DNA: TGTGCCAGCAGCTTAGAAAAACCGCCAGGGGCTGGAAACACCATATATTTT. Protein product: CASSLEKPPGAGNTIYF. The J gene is TRBJ1-3, the V gene TRBV13; TRBD1 is a possible D gene (6 bases). CDR3 length: 17 residues. CDR1 is PRHDT and CDR2 is FYEKMQ in the germline V gene (reference sequence). Between the trimmed V and J ends, which lost 1 base and 2 bases, there was a span of 15 bases. Together with reference TRBV13 and TRBJ1-3, the CDR3 gives the full variable domain: AAGVIQSPRHLIKEKRETATLKCYPIPRHDTVYWYQQGPGQDPQFLISFYEKMQSDKGSIPDRFSAQQFSDYHSELNMSSLELGDSALYFCASSLEKPPGAGNTIYFGEGSWLTVV.

Here the CDR3 reads CASSLAVAGGIYNEQFF. CDR3 sequence (DNA): TGTGCCAGCAGCTTAGCGGTAGCGGGGGGGATTTACAATGAGCAGTTCTTC. This rearrangement joins TRBV7-2 to TRBJ2-1; 11 bases map to TRBD2. V gave up 0 bases and J gave up 4 bases; unmatched junction bases: 5. Per the germline V gene, CDR1 is SGHTA and CDR2 is FQGNSA. The length of the CDR3 is 17 residues.

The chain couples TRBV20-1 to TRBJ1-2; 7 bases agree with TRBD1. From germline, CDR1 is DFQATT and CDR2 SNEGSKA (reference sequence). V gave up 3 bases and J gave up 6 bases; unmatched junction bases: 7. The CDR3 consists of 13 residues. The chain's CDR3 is CSASGVTGNGYTF. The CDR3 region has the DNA TGCAGTGCTAGTGGTGTGACAGGGAATGGCTACACCTTC.

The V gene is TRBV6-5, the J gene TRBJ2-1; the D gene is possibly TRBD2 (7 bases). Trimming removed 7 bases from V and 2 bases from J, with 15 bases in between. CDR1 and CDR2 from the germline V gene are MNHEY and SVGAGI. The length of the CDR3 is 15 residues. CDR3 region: CASTEGGTAYNEQFF. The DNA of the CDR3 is TGTGCCAGCACCGAGGGGGGGACCGCCTACAATGAGCAGTTCTTC.

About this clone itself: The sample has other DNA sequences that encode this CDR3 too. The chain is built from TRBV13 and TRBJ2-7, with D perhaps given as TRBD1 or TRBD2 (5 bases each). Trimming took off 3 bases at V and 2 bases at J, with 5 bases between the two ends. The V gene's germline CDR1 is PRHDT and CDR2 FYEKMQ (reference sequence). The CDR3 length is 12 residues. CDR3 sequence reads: CASSLGAYEQYF. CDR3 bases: TGTGCCAGCAGCTTGGGGGCCTACGAGCAGTACTTC.

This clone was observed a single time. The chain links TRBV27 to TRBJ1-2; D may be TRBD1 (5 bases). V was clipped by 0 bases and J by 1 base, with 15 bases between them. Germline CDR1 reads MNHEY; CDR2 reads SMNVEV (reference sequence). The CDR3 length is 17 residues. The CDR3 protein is CASSLSAWGGNNYGYTF. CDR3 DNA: TGTGCCAGCAGTTTATCAGCCTGGGGCGGTAATAACTATGGCTACACCTTC.

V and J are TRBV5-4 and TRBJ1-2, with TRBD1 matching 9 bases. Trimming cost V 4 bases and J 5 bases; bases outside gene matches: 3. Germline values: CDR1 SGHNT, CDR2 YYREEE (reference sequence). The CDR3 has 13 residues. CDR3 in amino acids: CASSTGGSYGYTF. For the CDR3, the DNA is TGTGCCAGCAGCACAGGGGGCTCTTATGGCTACACCTTC.

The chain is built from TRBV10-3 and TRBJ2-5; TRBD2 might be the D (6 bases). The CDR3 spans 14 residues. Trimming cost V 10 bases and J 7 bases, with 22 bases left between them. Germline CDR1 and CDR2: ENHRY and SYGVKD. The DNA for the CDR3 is TGTGCCACTTTCCACGGGGGAGAGTCCAGGACCCAGTACTTC. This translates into CATFHGGESRTQYF.

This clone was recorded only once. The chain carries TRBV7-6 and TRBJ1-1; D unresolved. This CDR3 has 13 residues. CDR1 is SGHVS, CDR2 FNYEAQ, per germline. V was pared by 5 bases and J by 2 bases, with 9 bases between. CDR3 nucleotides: TGTGCCAGCAGCCTCCTATCTAACACTGAAGCTTTCTTT. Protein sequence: CASSLLSNTEAFF. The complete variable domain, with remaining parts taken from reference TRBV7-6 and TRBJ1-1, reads GAGVSQSPRYKVTKRGQDVALRCDPISGHVSLYWYRQALGQGPEFLTYFNYEAQQDKSGLPNDRFSAERPEGSISTLTIQRTEQRDSAMYRCASSLLSNTEAFFGQGTRLTVV.

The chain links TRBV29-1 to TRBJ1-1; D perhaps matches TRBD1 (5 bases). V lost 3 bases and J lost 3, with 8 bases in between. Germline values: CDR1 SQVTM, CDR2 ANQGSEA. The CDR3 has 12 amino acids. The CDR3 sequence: CSVDRVDTEAFF. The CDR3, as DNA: TGCAGCGTTGACAGGGTGGACACTGAAGCTTTCTTT.

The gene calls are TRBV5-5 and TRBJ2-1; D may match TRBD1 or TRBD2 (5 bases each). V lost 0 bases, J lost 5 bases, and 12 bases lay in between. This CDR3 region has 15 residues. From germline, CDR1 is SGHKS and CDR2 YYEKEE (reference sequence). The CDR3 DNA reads TGTGCCAGCAGCTTGGTGGGGGTAGTGAACAATGAGCAGTTCTTC. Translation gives CASSLVGVVNNEQFF.